The 4 T cell receptor beta chains presented below share a single source sample, sequenced in a study of control samples from healthy donors and cancer patients. Data came from immunoSEQ multiplex PCR; TCRdb stores just in-frame clones and leaves some out. The top ten clones hold approximately 15% of a sample with approximately 120,000 clones, roughly 89% of them seen once. Material for sequencing was blood. Source of these receptors: a woman between 45 and 65 years old in good health.

The chain is built from TRBV7-9 and TRBJ1-1; no definite D call. V was cut by 5 bases and J by 5 bases, with 18 bases left in between. CDR1 and CDR2 (germline): SEHNR, FQNEAQ (reference sequence). This CDR3 contains 15 residues. In DNA form, the CDR3 reads TGTGCCAGCAGCGCAACATTCCCCTATAAGACTGAAGCTTTCTTT. Its protein product is CASSATFPYKTEAFF.

The J gene is TRBJ2-6, the V gene TRBV5-4, with 9 nucleotides matching TRBD1. J lost 3 bases, V lost 4 bases, and 8 bases had no gene match. The V gene's germline CDR1 is SGHNT and CDR2 YYREEE (reference sequence). CDR3 size: 17 residues. The CDR3 DNA reads as TGTGCCAGCAGCCTTTTCACAGGGGGCGGTGGGGCCAACGTCCTGACTTTC. This codes for CASSLFTGGGGANVLTF. Looking up the rest from reference TRBV5-4 and TRBJ2-6 gives the full variable domain: ETGVTQSPTHLIKTRGQQVTLRCSSQSGHNTVSWYQQALGQGPQFIFQYYREEENGRGNFPPRFSGLQFPNYSSELNVNALELDDSALYLCASSLFTGGGGANVLTFGAGSRLTVL.

CDR3: CASSTIFRLLYDYGYTF. DNA for the CDR3: TGTGCCAGCAGCACCATTTTCCGTTTATTGTACGACTATGGCTACACCTTC. This sequence joins TRBV21-1 and TRBJ1-2. TRBV21-1 is shown as a pseudogene. This CDR3 region has 17 residues.

V gene TRBV5-1 combines with J gene TRBJ1-6, with a weak D call TRBD1 (6 bases). The CDR3 is 17 residues long. The germline CDR1 and CDR2 sequences are SGHRS and YFSETQ. Trimming took 1 base from V and 7 from J, leaving 18 bases between them. CDR3 residues: CASSLSGSAGANSPLHF. The CDR3 DNA is TGCGCCAGCAGCTTGAGCGGATCCGCAGGGGCGAATTCACCCCTCCACTTT.